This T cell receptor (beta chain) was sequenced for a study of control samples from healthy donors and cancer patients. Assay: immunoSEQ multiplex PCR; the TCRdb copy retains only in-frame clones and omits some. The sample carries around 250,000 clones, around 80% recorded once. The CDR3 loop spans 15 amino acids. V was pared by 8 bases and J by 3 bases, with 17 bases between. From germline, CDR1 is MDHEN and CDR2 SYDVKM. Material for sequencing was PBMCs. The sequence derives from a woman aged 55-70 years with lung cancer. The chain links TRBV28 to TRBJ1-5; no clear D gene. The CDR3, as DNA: TGTGCCAGCTCCTCTGGGCAGCTATACAATCAGCCCCAGCATTTT. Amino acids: CASSSGQLYNQPQHF.